A selection of T cell receptor beta chains follows, all from one sample in a study of T-cell reconstitution after alpha-beta-depleted transplantation in children. TCRdb fed the PCR reads into MiXCR, producing one record per CDR3 protein. This table has 700,000 or so distinct CDR3 sequences, around 12% appearing once. Sample: PBMCs, taken before TCRalphabeta/CD19-depleted stem cell transplant. These receptors all stem from a girl under 10 years old with congenital amegakaryocytic thrombocytopenia, due to receive a stem cell transplant. Each CDR3 is given with its conserved first and last residue. The D gene is left open where the match is weak. Rows give clone size only sometimes, using once, few, many, or a class for an expanded clone.

clone_size cdr3_length j_call d_call v_call cdr3_nt cdr3_aa
few 15 TRBJ2-3 TRBD2 TRBV28 TGTGCCAGCATGATCGGCGGGAGTTTTTCAGATACGCAGTATTTT CASMIGGSFSDTQYF
. 13 TRBJ2-5 TRBD1 TRBV29-1 TGCAGCGTTGACGAGGGGGCAGGGGAGACCCAGTACTTC CSVDEGAGETQYF
many 15 TRBJ1-2 . TRBV19 TGTGCCAGTAGTATTGACCGGAGACGGTACTATGGCTACACCTTC CASSIDRRRYYGYTF
. 14 TRBJ2-5 . TRBV15 TGTGCCACCAGCAGAGATCCTAGGAAAGAGACCCAGTACTTC CATSRDPRKETQYF
many 11 TRBJ1-1 . TRBV4-1 TGCGCCAGCAGCCAGTGGGGGATCGCTTTCTTT CASSQWGIAFF
. 13 TRBJ2-7 TRBD1 TRBV20-1 TGCAGTGCCGCGGGACAGGAGTCCTACGAGCAGTACTTC CSAAGQESYEQYF
many 14 TRBJ2-5 TRBD2 TRBV29-1 TGCAGCGTTGAAATAGTAGCGGGTGGAGAGACCCAGTACTTC CSVEIVAGGETQYF
many 11 TRBJ1-1 . TRBV10-2 TGCGCCAGCAAGCGACAGGCAGAAGCTTTCTTT CASKRQAEAFF
. 14 TRBJ2-4 . TRBV12-3/TRBV12-4 TGTGCCAGCAGTTTAAGTTACAGGGTCGACATTCAGTACTTC CASSLSYRVDIQYF
many 19 TRBJ2-1 TRBD2 TRBV5-1 TGCGCCAGCAGCTTCCGACTAGCGGGAGGGCCACAGGATTTCAATGAGCAGTTCTTC CASSFRLAGGPQDFNEQFF
. 12 TRBJ2-1 . TRBV19 TGTGCCAGTAGGAACCTGGGGAATGAGCAGTTCTTC CASRNLGNEQFF
. 13 TRBJ1-2 . TRBV12-3/TRBV12-4 TGTGCCAGCAGGCCCGGAGTCTTGGCAGGCTACACCTTC CASRPGVLAGYTF
few 13 TRBJ2-7 . TRBV5-1 TGCGCCAGCAGCTTGCGGACAGATGCCGAGCAGTACTTC CASSLRTDAEQYF
many 15 TRBJ2-3 . TRBV7-9 TGTGCCAGCAGCTTACCCTCCCCGGTGGGAGATACGCAGTATTTT CASSLPSPVGDTQYF
once 8 TRBJ2-2 . TRBV20-1 TGCAGTGCCGGGGAGCTGTTTTTT CSAGELFF
. 17 TRBJ2-1 . TRBV5-1 TGCGCCAGCAGCTTGGGAGGCAGAATGGCCCCCCCGGAGGAGCAGTTCTTC CASSLGGRMAPPEEQFF
. 14 TRBJ1-1 TRBD1 TRBV5-5 TGTGCCAGCAGCTCCGGGACAGGGGTTCCTGAAGCTTTCTTT CASSSGTGVPEAFF
. 18 TRBJ2-1 . TRBV7-9 TGTGCCAGCAGCTCCCCACGTGGTTCCCAAGGTGCCTACAATGAGCAGTTCTTC CASSSPRGSQGAYNEQFF
many 11 TRBJ2-7 . TRBV20-1 TGCGGCTCTATCCGGCGCGGCGAGCAGTACTTC CGSIRRGEQYF
many 15 TRBJ2-1 . TRBV5-1 TGCGCCAGCAGCTTGGCCGGCGGGATCTACAATGAGCAGTTCTTC CASSLAGGIYNEQFF
few 16 TRBJ2-3 . TRBV5-1 TGCGCCAGCAGCTTGGGAGGAAGGACCCCCACAGATACGCAGTATTTT CASSLGGRTPTDTQYF
few 13 TRBJ2-7 . TRBV7-9 TGTGCCAGCAGCTTAGAACAAAATTACGAGCAGTACTTC CASSLEQNYEQYF
few 18 TRBJ2-3 TRBD2 TRBV5-1 TGCGCCAGCAGTAACGGACTAGCGGGAGCTGGTAAAACAGATACGCAGTATTTT CASSNGLAGAGKTDTQYF
few 14 TRBJ2-1 TRBD2 TRBV29-1 TGCAGCGTTGTTCTAGCGGGAGGGCCCAGTGAGCAGTTCTTC CSVVLAGGPSEQFF
many 15 TRBJ2-5 . TRBV5-1 TGCGCCAGCAGCTTGGCCGGGCCCGGGGTGGAGACCCAGTACTTC CASSLAGPGVETQYF
many 17 TRBJ2-1 . TRBV7-9 TGTGCCAGCAGCTTAAACCAAGCGCGCCGAGAAATGCATGAGCAGTTCTTC CASSLNQARREMHEQFF
. 15 TRBJ1-1 . TRBV3-1 TGTGCCAGCAGCCAACGTGCAAACGAGAACACTGAAGCTTTCTTT CASSQRANENTEAFF
few 13 TRBJ1-5 . TRBV15 TGTGCCACCGACCTAGGGGGAGGTTCGCCCCAGCATTTT CATDLGGGSPQHF
few 16 TRBJ2-7 . TRBV5-1 TGCGCCAGCAGTCGCACGCTGGGCGCCAGGTCCTACGAGCAGTACTTC CASSRTLGARSYEQYF
many 15 TRBJ2-2 TRBD2 TRBV6-5 TGTGCCAGCAGTTACAATTCGGGGGGAACCGGGGAGCTGTTTTTT CASSYNSGGTGELFF
few 14 TRBJ2-2 TRBD1 TRBV20-1 TGCAGTGCTAGGGAGACAGGGGGGCCCGGGGAGCTGTTTTTT CSARETGGPGELFF
many 15 TRBJ2-2 . TRBV12-3/TRBV12-4 TGTGCCAGCAATATTTCACCGCCTGACACCGGGGAGCTGTTTTTT CASNISPPDTGELFF
. 15 TRBJ2-3 TRBD1 TRBV12-5 TGTGCTAGTGGTTCGAGGACAGGGTATCCAGATACGCAGTATTTT CASGSRTGYPDTQYF
few 15 TRBJ2-1 . TRBV19 TGTGCCACTACGGGGCGGGCCTCCTCCTACAATGAGCAGTTCTTC CATTGRASSYNEQFF
. 14 TRBJ2-7 . TRBV11-2 TGTGCCAGCAGCCCGATGACTACTAAAGGGGAGCAGTACTTC CASSPMTTKGEQYF
many 16 TRBJ2-2 . TRBV20-1 TGCAGTGCTCCCATCAATCAGGACAGACACACCGGGGAGCTGTTTTTT CSAPINQDRHTGELFF
. 14 TRBJ1-1 . TRBV6-1 TGTGCCAGCAGCAACAGGGAAGTACGCACTGAAGCTTTCTTT CASSNREVRTEAFF
. 15 TRBJ1-1 TRBD1 TRBV7-9 TGTGCCAGCAGCCCGACCCATACAGGGGAGAGGCGAGCTTTCTTT CASSPTHTGERRAFF
. 15 TRBJ2-7 TRBD2 TRBV3-1 TGTGCCAGCAGCCAAACGGGACTAGCGTTATACGAGCAGTACTTC CASSQTGLALYEQYF
many 13 TRBJ1-1 . TRBV27 TGTGCCAGCAGTCTCGGCCGGAGTACTGAAGCTTTCTTT CASSLGRSTEAFF
few 13 TRBJ1-1 . TRBV27 TGTGCCAGCAGGGGGACGTGGTCAGCTGAAGCTTTCTTT CASRGTWSAEAFF
many 12 TRBJ2-7 . TRBV7-6 TGTGCCAGCAGCGGCCGGGACTACGAGCAGTACTTC CASSGRDYEQYF
many 14 TRBJ2-5 . TRBV5-5 TGTGCCAGCAGCTTGGATCACCTCCAAGAGACCCAGTACTTC CASSLDHLQETQYF
. 14 TRBJ2-7 . TRBV12-3/TRBV12-4 TGTGCCAGCAGCCGAGCCCCTGACGGCCACGAGCAGTACTTC CASSRAPDGHEQYF
. 13 TRBJ1-1 . TRBV27 TGTGCCAGCAGTCACGACATCTCCACTGAAGCTTTCTTT CASSHDISTEAFF
many 15 TRBJ2-3 TRBD2 TRBV6-1 TGTGCCAGCAGTCAATCCGGAGCGGGAGTGGGGGTGCAGTATTTT CASSQSGAGVGVQYF
many 15 TRBJ2-1 TRBD2 TRBV9 TGTGCCAGCAGCGGTAGCGGGATCTCCTACAATGAGCAGTTCTTC CASSGSGISYNEQFF
few 16 TRBJ1-2 . TRBV10-3 TGTGCCATCCCCTCCGGCGGGCAGTCCTGGATGGAGGGCTACACCTTC CAIPSGGQSWMEGYTF
. 11 TRBJ1-1 . TRBV28 TGTGCCGCCTTGGGGAACACTGAAGCTTTCTTT CAALGNTEAFF
. 14 TRBJ2-1 . TRBV29-1 TGCAGCGGGAGCCGGGACATGGTGGCAAATGAGCAGTTCTTC CSGSRDMVANEQFF
many 10 TRBJ2-7 . TRBV5-8 TGTGCCAGCAGGACGTACGAGCAGTACTTC CASRTYEQYF
few 15 TRBJ2-1 TRBD2 TRBV20-1 TGCAGTGCCTATGATAGCGGGAGGCCCCGGGATGAGCAGTTCTTC CSAYDSGRPRDEQFF
many 13 TRBJ2-7 . TRBV5-1 TGCGCCAGCAGCTTCAAAGCAGACTACGAGCAGTACTTC CASSFKADYEQYF
few 15 TRBJ2-1 . TRBV20-1 TGCAGTGCGCCCAGGGTAGCGACTAGGGGCGTTGAGCAGTTCTTC CSAPRVATRGVEQFF